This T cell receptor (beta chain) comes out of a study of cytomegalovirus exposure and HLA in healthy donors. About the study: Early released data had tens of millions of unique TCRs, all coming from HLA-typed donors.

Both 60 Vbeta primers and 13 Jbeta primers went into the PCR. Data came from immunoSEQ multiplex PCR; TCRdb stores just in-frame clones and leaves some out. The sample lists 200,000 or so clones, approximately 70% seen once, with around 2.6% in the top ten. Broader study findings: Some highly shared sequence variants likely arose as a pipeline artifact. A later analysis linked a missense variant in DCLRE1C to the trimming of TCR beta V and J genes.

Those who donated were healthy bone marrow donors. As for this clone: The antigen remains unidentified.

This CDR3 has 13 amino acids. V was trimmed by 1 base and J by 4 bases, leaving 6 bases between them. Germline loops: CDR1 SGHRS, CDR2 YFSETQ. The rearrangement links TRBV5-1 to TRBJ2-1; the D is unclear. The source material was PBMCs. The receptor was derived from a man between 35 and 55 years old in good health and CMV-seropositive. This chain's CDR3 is CASSLSDYNEQFF. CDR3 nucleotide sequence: TGCGCCAGCAGCTTGTCAGATTACAATGAGCAGTTCTTC.